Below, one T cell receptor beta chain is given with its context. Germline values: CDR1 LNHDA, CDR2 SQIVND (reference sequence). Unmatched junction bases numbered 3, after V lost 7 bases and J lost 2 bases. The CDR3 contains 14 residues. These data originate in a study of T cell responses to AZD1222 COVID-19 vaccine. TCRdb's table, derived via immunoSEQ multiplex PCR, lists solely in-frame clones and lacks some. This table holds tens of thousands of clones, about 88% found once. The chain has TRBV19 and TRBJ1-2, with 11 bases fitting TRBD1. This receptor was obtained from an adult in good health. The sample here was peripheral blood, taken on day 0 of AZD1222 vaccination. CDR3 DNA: TGTGCCAGTACGGGGACAGGGGGGAACTATGGCTACACCTTC. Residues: CASTGTGGNYGYTF.